This T cell receptor beta chain was retrieved from a study of OX40 agonist ivuxolimab in advanced cancers. The table lists this clone with a count of one. Germline V gene lookup returns CDR1 SGDLS and CDR2 YYNGEE. CDR3 size: 15 residues. The V gene lost 4 bases and the J gene lost 0 bases, with 11 bases spanning the gap. Profiled with immunoSEQ multiplex PCR; TCRdb holds only in-frame clones, not every one. Altogether tens of thousands of clones are present, about 94% being singletons, with the ten largest covering 15% to 18%. The material was CD4+ or CD8+ T cells sorted from blood, obtained in a trial of the OX40 agonist ivuxolimab. The origin of this receptor is an adult with an advanced solid tumor such as melanoma, head and neck, liver or kidney cancer. The chain is built from TRBV9 and TRBJ1-3; D unclear. CDR3: CASSTPGLSGNTIYF. CDR3 nucleotides: TGTGCCAGCAGCACCCCCGGGCTCTCTGGAAACACCATATATTTT.